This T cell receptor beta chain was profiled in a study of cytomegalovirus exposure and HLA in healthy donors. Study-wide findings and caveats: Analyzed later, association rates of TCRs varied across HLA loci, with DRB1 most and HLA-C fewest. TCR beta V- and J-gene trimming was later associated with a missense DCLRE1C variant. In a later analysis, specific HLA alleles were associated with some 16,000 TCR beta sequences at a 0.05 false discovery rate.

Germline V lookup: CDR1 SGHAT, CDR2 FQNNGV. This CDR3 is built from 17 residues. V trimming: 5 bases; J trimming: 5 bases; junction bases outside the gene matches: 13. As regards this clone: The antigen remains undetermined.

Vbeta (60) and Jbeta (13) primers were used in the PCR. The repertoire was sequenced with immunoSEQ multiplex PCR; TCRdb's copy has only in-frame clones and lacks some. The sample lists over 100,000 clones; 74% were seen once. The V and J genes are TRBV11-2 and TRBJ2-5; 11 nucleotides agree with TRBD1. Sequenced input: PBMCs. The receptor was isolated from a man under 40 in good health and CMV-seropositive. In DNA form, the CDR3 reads TGTGCCAGCAGCAGACGCCCGGGACAGGGGGTGGGGGAGACCCAGTACTTC. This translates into CASSRRPGQGVGETQYF.